A selection of T cell receptor beta chains follows, all from one sample in a study of blood T cells in healthy people across ages. TCRdb fed the 5' RACE reads into MiXCR, producing one record per CDR3 protein. The sample consists of 730,000 or so distinct CDR3 sequences, roughly 44% of them appearing once. The source material was blood. The origin of the receptors is an older woman in good health. Both conserved end residues are part of each CDR3. D genes are given only for firm matches. Clone sizes are given selectively: once, few, many, or a class where the clone is expanded.

clone size: once
V gene: TRBV3-1
D gene: -
J gene: TRBJ2-3
CDR3 protein: CASSQSSGGGSDTQYF

clone size: few
V gene: TRBV5-5
D gene: TRBD1
J gene: TRBJ1-2
CDR3 protein: CASSSTGTGPYGYTF

clone size: few
V gene: TRBV5-1
D gene: -
J gene: TRBJ1-2
CDR3 protein: CASKGEQEHGYTF

clone size: -
V gene: TRBV9
D gene: -
J gene: -
CDR3 protein: CASSVGDLSYEQYF

clone size: -
V gene: TRBV21-1
D gene: -
J gene: TRBJ2-1
CDR3 protein: CASRGTSATYNEQFF

clone size: -
V gene: TRBV20-1
D gene: -
J gene: TRBJ1-4
CDR3 protein: CSAVREEANEKLFF

clone size: -
V gene: TRBV3-1
D gene: TRBD1
J gene: TRBJ1-4
CDR3 protein: CASSIGQANEKLFF

clone size: -
V gene: TRBV11-2
D gene: TRBD2
J gene: TRBJ2-5
CDR3 protein: CASSSITSGPATPYNEQYF

clone size: -
V gene: TRBV30
D gene: -
J gene: TRBJ1-1
CDR3 protein: CAWSQTGNTEAFF

clone size: -
V gene: TRBV24-1
D gene: TRBD1
J gene: TRBJ2-1
CDR3 protein: CATSGSGTGGNEQFF

clone size: -
V gene: TRBV6-1
D gene: -
J gene: TRBJ1-2
CDR3 protein: CASNQGYGYTF

clone size: -
V gene: TRBV18
D gene: -
J gene: -
CDR3 protein: CASSPRQGGGKNIQYF

clone size: -
V gene: TRBV5-1
D gene: TRBD1
J gene: TRBJ1-1
CDR3 protein: CASSPDRATTEAFF

clone size: -
V gene: TRBV6-2/TRBV6-3
D gene: TRBD1
J gene: TRBJ2-5
CDR3 protein: CASSYSKTGGEKTQYF

clone size: -
V gene: TRBV20-1
D gene: -
J gene: TRBJ2-3
CDR3 protein: CSAKGDTDTRYF

clone size: few
V gene: TRBV20-1
D gene: TRBD1
J gene: TRBJ2-2
CDR3 protein: CSARQPGQGAVGELFF

clone size: few
V gene: TRBV6-2/TRBV6-3
D gene: TRBD2
J gene: TRBJ2-3
CDR3 protein: CASSYGTSGGADTQYF

clone size: -
V gene: TRBV5-1
D gene: -
J gene: TRBJ2-6
CDR3 protein: CASSLAADEWGANVLTF

clone size: few
V gene: TRBV27
D gene: TRBD2
J gene: TRBJ2-1
CDR3 protein: CASSQQRESPQFF

clone size: -
V gene: TRBV7-3
D gene: TRBD1
J gene: TRBJ1-2
CDR3 protein: CASSPSSDRVRGYTF

clone size: few
V gene: TRBV27
D gene: TRBD2
J gene: TRBJ2-2
CDR3 protein: CASSLPSGSIAGELFF

clone size: -
V gene: TRBV11-2
D gene: TRBD1
J gene: TRBJ2-3
CDR3 protein: CASSPDRGGTQYF

clone size: -
V gene: TRBV3-1
D gene: TRBD1
J gene: TRBJ2-7
CDR3 protein: CASSQQGAGSYEQYF

clone size: many
V gene: TRBV10-2
D gene: -
J gene: TRBJ2-5
CDR3 protein: CASRIQEETQYF

clone size: many
V gene: TRBV6-1
D gene: TRBD1
J gene: TRBJ2-7
CDR3 protein: CASRGQGAVEQYF

clone size: -
V gene: TRBV28
D gene: -
J gene: TRBJ2-6
CDR3 protein: CASRTWLGPLRANVLTF

clone size: many
V gene: TRBV4-3
D gene: -
J gene: TRBJ2-7
CDR3 protein: CASSQDRQRPAKEQYF

clone size: -
V gene: TRBV7-9
D gene: TRBD1
J gene: TRBJ2-5
CDR3 protein: CVSSAGQGRYNEQYF

clone size: once
V gene: TRBV4-3
D gene: -
J gene: TRBJ2-7
CDR3 protein: CASSQDALAGAYEQYF

clone size: -
V gene: TRBV9
D gene: -
J gene: TRBJ2-7
CDR3 protein: CASSVGFQGGQYF

clone size: few
V gene: TRBV20-1
D gene: -
J gene: TRBJ2-7
CDR3 protein: CSAIPNIGGYEQYF

clone size: -
V gene: TRBV4-3
D gene: TRBD2
J gene: -
CDR3 protein: CASSQDGLAVTYEQYF

clone size: few
V gene: TRBV20-1
D gene: -
J gene: TRBJ2-6
CDR3 protein: CSAGGAGLSSGANVLTF

clone size: -
V gene: TRBV15
D gene: TRBD2
J gene: TRBJ2-1
CDR3 protein: CATSIDSGRYNEQFF

clone size: -
V gene: TRBV6-6
D gene: TRBD2
J gene: TRBJ2-3
CDR3 protein: CASRTIAGGSTDTQYF

clone size: -
V gene: TRBV7-9
D gene: -
J gene: TRBJ2-1
CDR3 protein: CSSSLIDDEQFF

clone size: many
V gene: TRBV11-2
D gene: TRBD2
J gene: TRBJ2-7
CDR3 protein: CASSLDPGGTYEQYF

clone size: many
V gene: TRBV5-1
D gene: TRBD2
J gene: TRBJ2-1
CDR3 protein: CASSLGSGGSYNEQFF

clone size: -
V gene: TRBV11-2
D gene: -
J gene: TRBJ2-7
CDR3 protein: CASSLDQSRFISYEQYF

clone size: few
V gene: TRBV6-5
D gene: TRBD1
J gene: TRBJ1-2
CDR3 protein: CASSYSRFAGGHGYTF

clone size: few
V gene: TRBV3-1
D gene: -
J gene: TRBJ1-2
CDR3 protein: CASSQEVYGYTF

clone size: once
V gene: TRBV24-1
D gene: -
J gene: TRBJ2-3
CDR3 protein: CATSDLRGGVRADTQYF

clone size: few
V gene: TRBV29-1
D gene: -
J gene: TRBJ2-1
CDR3 protein: CSVAGWSNEQFF

clone size: few
V gene: TRBV27
D gene: -
J gene: TRBJ2-6
CDR3 protein: CAVRAGANVLTF

clone size: -
V gene: TRBV5-6
D gene: -
J gene: TRBJ2-6
CDR3 protein: CASRLGLSGANVLTF

clone size: few
V gene: TRBV5-1
D gene: TRBD2
J gene: TRBJ2-7
CDR3 protein: CASSLDPLAGGPSWQYEQYF

clone size: -
V gene: TRBV11-3
D gene: -
J gene: TRBJ2-3
CDR3 protein: CASSPMRTDTQYF

clone size: few
V gene: TRBV15
D gene: -
J gene: TRBJ1-5
CDR3 protein: CATSAPGFNQPQHF

clone size: -
V gene: TRBV27
D gene: -
J gene: TRBJ2-2
CDR3 protein: CASSSGIYNTGELFF

clone size: once
V gene: TRBV20-1
D gene: -
J gene: TRBJ1-1
CDR3 protein: CSASYGRTNTEAFF

clone size: -
V gene: TRBV19
D gene: -
J gene: TRBJ2-1
CDR3 protein: CASSFRLGQETQFF

clone size: -
V gene: TRBV5-1
D gene: -
J gene: TRBJ2-2
CDR3 protein: CASSLGTAPGGELFF

clone size: few
V gene: TRBV6-6
D gene: -
J gene: TRBJ1-6
CDR3 protein: CASSYDQDNSPLHF

clone size: few
V gene: TRBV28
D gene: TRBD1
J gene: TRBJ2-7
CDR3 protein: CASSLQGTGGYEQYF

clone size: -
V gene: TRBV28
D gene: TRBD1
J gene: TRBJ2-5
CDR3 protein: CASSLWDRQETQYF